These 4 T cell receptor beta chains were sequenced from one sample in a study of monozygotic twins with inflammatory bowel disease. Each CDR3 protein gets one entry in TCRdb, which reprocessed the 5' RACE reads and gives no DNA. This listing includes just under 45,000 distinct CDR3 sequences. Sequenced sample: blood. These receptors originate from a human donor with ulcerative colitis or Crohn's disease, or a healthy co-twin of an affected twin (not recorded which).

The chain uses TRBV12-3 or TRBV12-4 and TRBJ2-2; the TRBD1 assignment by TCRdb is unverifiable without DNA. There are 17 residues in the CDR3. The CDR3 here is CASSRQGPYSGTGELFF.

The V and J genes are TRBV5-1 and TRBJ2-2; the TRBD1 assignment by TCRdb is unverifiable without DNA. This CDR3 has 17 residues. Germline V gene lookup returns CDR1 SGHRS and CDR2 YFSETQ. The CDR3 is CASSQNRQGAGTGELFF.

This chain uses TRBV5-1 with TRBJ2-2. Germline V gene data show CDR1 as SGHRS and CDR2 as YFSETQ. The CDR3 length is 15 residues. The CDR3 is CASSLVQQNTGELFF.

The J gene is TRBJ2-2, the V gene TRBV4-1; TCRdb's assignment of TRBD1 cannot be checked, as there is no DNA. Looked up from germline, CDR1 is MGHRA and CDR2 is YSYEKL. The CDR3 is made up of 18 amino acids. This chain's CDR3 is CASSHPSPGRDNTGELFF.